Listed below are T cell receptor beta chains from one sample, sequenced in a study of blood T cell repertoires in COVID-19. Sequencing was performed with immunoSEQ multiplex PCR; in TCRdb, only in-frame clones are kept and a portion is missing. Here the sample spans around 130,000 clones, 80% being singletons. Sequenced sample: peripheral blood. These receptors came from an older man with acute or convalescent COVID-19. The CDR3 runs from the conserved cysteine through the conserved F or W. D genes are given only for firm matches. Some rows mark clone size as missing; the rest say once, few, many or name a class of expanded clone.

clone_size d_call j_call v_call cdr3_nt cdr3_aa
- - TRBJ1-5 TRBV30 TGTGCCTGGAGTAATGGACAGAACAATCAGCCCCAGCATTTT CAWSNGQNNQPQHF
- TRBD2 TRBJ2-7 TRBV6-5 TGTGCCAGCAGTTATCCGGGGGGTCACCTCGAGCAGTACTTC CASSYPGGHLEQYF
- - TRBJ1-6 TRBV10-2 TGCGCCAGCAGGGAGAAACTGAGCTCCTATAATTCACCCCTCCACTTT CASREKLSSYNSPLHF
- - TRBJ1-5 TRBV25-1 TGTGCCAGCAGTGCCACGCAGGGTCCCCAGCATTTT CASSATQGPQHF
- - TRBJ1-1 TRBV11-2 TGTGCCAGCAGCTTAGATGCGGGCACTGAAGCTTTCTTT CASSLDAGTEAFF
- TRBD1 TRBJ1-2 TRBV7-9 TGTGCCAGCAGCTCATCCCGGGACAGGGGCCTCTATGGCTACACCTTC CASSSSRDRGLYGYTF
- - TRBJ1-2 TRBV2 TGTGCCAGCAGTATGGGCCGTACCCAAAGCTACACCTTC CASSMGRTQSYTF
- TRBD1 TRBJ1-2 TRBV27 TGTGCCAGCAGGCCCCCAGGGGGGTATGCCTATGGCTACACCTTC CASRPPGGYAYGYTF
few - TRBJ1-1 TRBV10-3 TGTGCCATCAGTGCAGGGGTGGGCACTGAAGCTTTCTTT CAISAGVGTEAFF
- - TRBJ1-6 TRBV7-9 TGTGCCAGCAGCTTATTGGAGGGTTCACCCCTCCACTTT CASSLLEGSPLHF
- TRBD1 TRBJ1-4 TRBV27 TGTGCCAGCAGTGCATCGACAGGGGGCGAGGGTATCGGTAATGAAAAACTGTTTTTT CASSASTGGEGIGNEKLFF
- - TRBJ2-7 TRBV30 TGTGCCTGGAGTGTGACAGGCCCCCCCGGGCAGTACTTC CAWSVTGPPGQYF
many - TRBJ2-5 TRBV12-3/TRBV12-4 TGTGCCAGCAGTTTACAGGCAAAGACCCAGTACTTC CASSLQAKTQYF
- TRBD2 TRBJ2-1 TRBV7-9 TGTGCCAGCAGCCCTGTAGCGGGGGGGCGCAATGAGCAGTTCTTC CASSPVAGGRNEQFF
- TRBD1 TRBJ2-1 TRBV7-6 TGTGCCAGCAGCTTAGGCCCCTCGGGGACAGACAATGAGCAGTTCTTC CASSLGPSGTDNEQFF
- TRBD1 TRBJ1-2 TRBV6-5 TGTGCCAGCAGTAGACAGGGTAGGAGTGGCTACACCTTC CASSRQGRSGYTF
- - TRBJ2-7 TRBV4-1 TGCGCCAGCAGCCAAGTAGATTACGAGCAGTACTTC CASSQVDYEQYF
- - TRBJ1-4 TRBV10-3 TGTGCCATCAGTGAGCAGGGTGAAAAACTGTTTTTT CAISEQGEKLFF